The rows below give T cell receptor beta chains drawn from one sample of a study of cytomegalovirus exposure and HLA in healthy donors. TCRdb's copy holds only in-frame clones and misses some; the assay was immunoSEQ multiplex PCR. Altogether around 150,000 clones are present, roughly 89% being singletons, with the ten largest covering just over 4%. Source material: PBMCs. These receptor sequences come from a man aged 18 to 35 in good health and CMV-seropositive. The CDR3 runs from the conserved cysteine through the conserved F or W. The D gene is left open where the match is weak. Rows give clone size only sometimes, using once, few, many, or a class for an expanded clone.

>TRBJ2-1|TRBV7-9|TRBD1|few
TGTGCCAGCAGACCATACAGGGGGAAAGCCTACAATGAGCAGTTCTTC
CASRPYRGKAYNEQFF
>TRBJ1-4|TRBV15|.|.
TGTGCCACCAGCAGAGATCCCAGGGTAGCTACTAATGAAAAACTGTTTTTT
CATSRDPRVATNEKLFF
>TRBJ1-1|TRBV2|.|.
TGTGCCAGCAATGGGGACTTCACTGAAGCTTTCTTT
CASNGDFTEAFF
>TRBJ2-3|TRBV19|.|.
TGTGCCAGTAGTACCCCGTCAGATACGCAGTATTTT
CASSTPSDTQYF
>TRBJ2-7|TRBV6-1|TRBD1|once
TGTGCCAGCAGTGAACTAGGACAGGGTCCCTACGAGCAGTACTTC
CASSELGQGPYEQYF
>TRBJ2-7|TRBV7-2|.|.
TGTGCCAGCAGCCGTAACGACCGGGGATACGAGCAGTACTTC
CASSRNDRGYEQYF
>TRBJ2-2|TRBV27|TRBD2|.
TGTGCCAGCAGTTTACTAGCGGGAGGGTCCGGGGAGCTGTTTTTT
CASSLLAGGSGELFF
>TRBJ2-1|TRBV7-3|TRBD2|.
TGTGCCAGCAGCCGGGTAGCGGGAGGGCCTCGGTTCTTC
CASSRVAGGPRFF
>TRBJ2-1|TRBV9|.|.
TGTGCCAGCAGCATCCTCCCGGGACACAGCTCCTACAATGAGCAGTTCTTC
CASSILPGHSSYNEQFF
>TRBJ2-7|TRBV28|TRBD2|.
TGTGCCAGCAGCCGCCGGGACTACAAAAGAAACTACGAGCAGTACTTC
CASSRRDYKRNYEQYF
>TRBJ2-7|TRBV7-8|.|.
TGTGCCAGCAGCTTAGCGAGGGTCTCCTACGAGCAGTACTTC
CASSLARVSYEQYF
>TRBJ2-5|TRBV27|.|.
TGTGCCAGCAGTTTGTTCGGGAAGCAAGAGACCCAGTACTTC
CASSLFGKQETQYF
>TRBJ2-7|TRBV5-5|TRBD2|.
TGTGCCAGCAGCTCGACGACTAGCGGGAGCAACGAGCAGTACTTC
CASSSTTSGSNEQYF